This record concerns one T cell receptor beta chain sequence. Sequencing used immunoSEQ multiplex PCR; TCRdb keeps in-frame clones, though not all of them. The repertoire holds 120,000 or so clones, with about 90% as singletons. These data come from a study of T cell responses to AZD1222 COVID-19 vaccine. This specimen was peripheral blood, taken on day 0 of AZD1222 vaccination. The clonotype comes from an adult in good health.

CDR3 amino acids: CASGYGSSDTQYF. The CDR3 nucleotides read TGTGCCAGCGGTTATGGAAGTTCGGATACGCAGTATTTT. V is TRBV7-9 and J is TRBJ2-3; unclear D gene. This CDR3 has 13 residues. V was shortened by 8 bases and J by 6 bases, with 15 bases between the two germline ends. Germline V gene lookup returns CDR1 SEHNR and CDR2 FQNEAQ (reference sequence).